The entry below describes one TCR beta chain. This sample was taken from a study of control samples from healthy donors and cancer patients. The protocol was immunoSEQ multiplex PCR, while the TCRdb copy is restricted to in-frame clones and leaves out a portion. The sample holds under 200,000 clones, under 96% seen once. The receptor's source is a woman between 25 and 40 years old in good health. The specimen was blood.

The CDR3: CASSYFMYEQFF. The CDR3 DNA reads as TGTGCCAGCAGTTATTTTATGTATGAGCAGTTCTTC. This chain connects TRBV6-6 to TRBJ2-1; D not resolved. The CDR3 is 12 residues long. The germline gives CDR1 MNHNY, CDR2 SVGAGI (reference sequence). V lost 3 bases, J lost 8 bases, and 8 bases lay in between.